The rows below give T cell receptor beta chains drawn from one sample of a study of blood T cell repertoires in COVID-19. Profiling relied on immunoSEQ multiplex PCR, and the TCRdb table lists in-frame clones only, not all of them. Of roughly 40,000 clones listed, 65% to 90% were seen once; the top ten hold more than 4.5%. The sample consisted of peripheral blood. These receptors all stem from a man aged 40-50 years with active COVID-19. CDR3s include the opening cysteine and the closing phenylalanine or tryptophan. D genes are given only for firm matches. Clone size is not always given. Where it is, it says once, few, many or a class for expanded clones.

cdr3_aa	cdr3_nt	v_call	j_call	d_call	clone_size
CASGTIEAFF	TGTGCCAGCGGGACTATTGAGGCGTTCTTC	TRBV27	TRBJ2-1	TRBD2	.
CASSAPDRGFVSEQYF	TGTGCCAGCAGTGCCCCGGACAGGGGATTCGTAAGCGAGCAGTACTTC	TRBV28	TRBJ2-7	TRBD1	.
CASSPLTSGMTDTQYF	TGTGCCAGCAGCCCCCTGACTAGCGGTATGACAGATACGCAGTATTTT	TRBV7-9	TRBJ2-3	TRBD2	.
CASSTSRDRGRVGYTF	TGTGCCAGCAGTACGTCCCGGGACAGGGGGCGCGTAGGCTACACCTTC	TRBV6-2/TRBV6-3	TRBJ1-2	TRBD1	.
CASSLRGTGSYEQYF	TGTGCCAGCAGCTTGCGCGGGACGGGTTCCTACGAGCAGTACTTC	TRBV7-2	TRBJ2-7	.	.
CASSLSPGVVAEAFF	TGCGCCAGCAGCTTGTCGCCAGGGGTGGTCGCTGAAGCTTTCTTT	TRBV5-1	TRBJ1-1	.	.
CAISDPGGSSSYEQYF	TGTGCCATCAGTGACCCGGGGGGGTCTAGCTCCTACGAGCAGTACTTC	TRBV10-3	TRBJ2-7	TRBD2	.
CASSLGGRVGNQPQHF	TGTGCCAGCAGCTTAGGGGGCAGGGTAGGCAATCAGCCCCAGCATTTT	TRBV7-8	TRBJ1-5	.	.
CAWSVTSGNYEQYF	TGTGCCTGGAGTGTAACCAGCGGGAATTACGAGCAGTACTTC	TRBV30	TRBJ2-7	TRBD2	.
CASSDPPGGIYEQYF	TGCGCCAGCAGTGATCCGCCGGGAGGCATATACGAGCAGTACTTC	TRBV10-2	TRBJ2-7	TRBD2	.
CAWKSGGSAGTIYF	TGTGCCTGGAAGTCAGGGGGAAGCGCGGGGACCATATATTTT	TRBV30	TRBJ1-3	TRBD1	.
CASSYLQGIRGYTF	TGTGCCAGCAGTTACCTTCAGGGAATCAGAGGCTACACCTTC	TRBV6-5	TRBJ1-2	.	once
CASSMGRETQYF	TGTGCCAGCAGTATGGGCCGGGAGACCCAGTACTTC	TRBV6-5	TRBJ2-5	.	.
CASSPAVQTYEQYF	TGTGCCAGCAGCCCAGCGGTACAGACCTACGAGCAGTACTTC	TRBV9	TRBJ2-7	.	.
CASSASGRWHEQFF	TGTGCCAGCAGCGCTAGCGGGAGATGGCATGAGCAGTTCTTC	TRBV7-9	TRBJ2-1	TRBD2	.
CASSPRGSYEQYF	TGTGCCAGCTCACCCCGAGGGTCCTACGAGCAGTACTTC	TRBV18	TRBJ2-7	.	.
CAWSVSRSGANVLTF	TGTGCCTGGAGTGTATCGCGCTCTGGGGCCAACGTCCTGACTTTC	TRBV30	TRBJ2-6	.	.
CASSPLTGNEQFF	TGTGCCAGCAGCCCCCTTACGGGCAATGAGCAGTTCTTC	TRBV3-1/TRBV3-2	TRBJ2-1	.	.
CAWSVGLAGLNEQFF	TGTGCCTGGAGTGTGGGACTAGCGGGTCTCAATGAGCAGTTCTTC	TRBV30	TRBJ2-1	TRBD2	.
CASSLSSANYGYTF	TGTGCCAGCAGCTTATCCTCAGCTAACTATGGCTACACCTTC	TRBV7-2	TRBJ1-2	.	.
CASAPREGEQFF	TGTGCCAGCGCCCCACGGGAAGGAGAGCAGTTCTTC	TRBV9	TRBJ2-1	.	.
CASSPHYPGVNTEAFF	TGTGCCAGCAGCCCCCATTATCCGGGGGTGAACACTGAAGCTTTCTTT	TRBV3-1/TRBV3-2	TRBJ1-1	.	.
CASSERTSVVTGELFF	TGTGCCAGCAGTGAGCGGACTAGCGTCGTCACCGGGGAGCTGTTTTTT	TRBV2	TRBJ2-2	TRBD2	once
CASSPGTGPSYEQYF	TGTGCCAGCAGCCCCGGGACAGGGCCCTCCTACGAGCAGTACTTC	TRBV9	TRBJ2-7	TRBD1	few
CASSGWTANSGNTIYF	TGCGCCAGCAGTGGATGGACAGCGAACTCTGGAAACACCATATATTTT	TRBV10-2	TRBJ1-3	.	.
CASSLDTGGSEAFF	TGTGCCAGCAGCTTAGACACAGGGGGCAGTGAAGCTTTCTTT	TRBV7-9	TRBJ1-1	TRBD1	once
CASSLGQGVISYGYTF	TGTGCCAGTAGTTTGGGACAGGGGGTTATCAGCTATGGCTACACCTTC	TRBV19	TRBJ1-2	TRBD1	.
CASSLGTGGLQPQHF	TGTGCCAGCAGTTTAGGGACAGGGGGACTTCAGCCCCAGCATTTT	TRBV28	TRBJ1-5	TRBD1	.
CASSLVQGINQPQHF	TGTGCCAGCAGTTTGGTGCAGGGGATCAATCAGCCCCAGCATTTT	TRBV27	TRBJ1-5	.	.
CASSLFSGAYEQYF	TGTGCCAGCAGTTTATTTAGCGGGGCCTACGAGCAGTACTTC	TRBV28	TRBJ2-7	TRBD2	.
CASSLGAHNEQFF	TGTGCCAGCAGCTTAGGGGCTCACAATGAGCAGTTCTTC	TRBV7-2	TRBJ2-1	.	.
CASSAPAGGPSEQYF	TGTGCCAGCAGCGCCCCAGCGGGAGGGCCCTCCGAGCAGTACTTC	TRBV5-6	TRBJ2-7	TRBD2	medium-sized
CAISESQGNEQFF	TGTGCCATCAGTGAGTCCCAGGGCAATGAGCAGTTCTTC	TRBV10-3	TRBJ2-1	.	few
CASSRDRGAEAFF	TGTGCCAGTAGTCGGGACAGGGGGGCTGAAGCTTTCTTT	TRBV19	TRBJ1-1	TRBD1	.
CASRTEGFTEAFF	TGTGCCAGCAGGACGGAGGGATTCACTGAAGCTTTCTTT	TRBV25-1	TRBJ1-1	.	.
CASSRQGISYGYTF	TGTGCCAGCAGCCGACAGGGAATTAGCTATGGCTACACCTTC	TRBV28	TRBJ1-2	TRBD1	.
CAINPGDPFYEQYF	TGTGCCATCAACCCGGGGGACCCTTTCTACGAGCAGTACTTC	TRBV10-3	TRBJ2-7	.	.
CASSPGLAATYEQYF	TGTGCCAGCAGCCCCGGACTAGCGGCGACCTACGAGCAGTACTTC	TRBV7-6	TRBJ2-7	TRBD2	once
CASTLAGGSYNEQFF	TGTGCCAGCACCTTAGCGGGAGGGTCGTACAATGAGCAGTTCTTC	TRBV7-6	TRBJ2-1	TRBD2	.
CASSGQGPGEKLFF	TGTGCCAGCAGTGGACAGGGGCCGGGGGAAAAACTGTTTTTT	TRBV27	TRBJ1-4	TRBD1	medium-sized
CASSHPLAGKTNEQFF	TGCGCCAGCAGCCACCCCCTAGCGGGAAAAACAAATGAGCAGTTCTTC	TRBV4-1	TRBJ2-1	TRBD2	.